These T cell receptor beta chains were read from a single sample in a study of spatial heterogeneity in lung cancer. MiXCR, applied by TCRdb to the 5' RACE reads, yields one record per CDR3 protein. The data show about 92,000 distinct CDR3 sequences, with roughly 12% seen just once and roughly 39% held by the top ten. Sequenced material: PBMCs, taken at surgery. The origin of the receptors is a male donor with early-stage non-small cell lung cancer. The CDR3 runs from the conserved cysteine through the conserved F or W. Fields, in order: J gene, D gene, V gene, clone size, CDR3 DNA, CDR3 protein. A D gene is named only where the DNA matches it firmly. Expanded clones are given a class, and other clones once, few, many or no size at all.

J gene: TRBJ2-2; D gene: NA; V gene: TRBV4-3; clone size: NA; CDR3 DNA: TGCGCCAGCAGCCAAGGTGAAAGGGTGTACACCGGGGAGCTGTTTTTT; CDR3 protein: CASSQGERVYTGELFF
J gene: TRBJ2-1; D gene: TRBD1; V gene: TRBV28; clone size: NA; CDR3 DNA: TGTGCCAGCAGCTGGGACAGGGTTAACAATGAGCAGTTCTTC; CDR3 protein: CASSWDRVNNEQFF
J gene: TRBJ2-2; D gene: NA; V gene: TRBV5-1; clone size: few; CDR3 DNA: TGCGCCAGCAGCTTGGCGGGGGAAAACACCGGGGAGCTGTTTTTT; CDR3 protein: CASSLAGENTGELFF
J gene: TRBJ1-5; D gene: NA; V gene: TRBV18; clone size: few; CDR3 DNA: TGTGCCAGCTCACCTATGGTGGGGAATTATCAGCCCCAGCATTTT; CDR3 protein: CASSPMVGNYQPQHF
J gene: TRBJ2-3; D gene: TRBD1; V gene: TRBV29-1; clone size: NA; CDR3 DNA: TGCAGCGTGGCAGACAGGGGAAGGACAGATACGCAGTATTTT; CDR3 protein: CSVADRGRTDTQYF
J gene: TRBJ2-1; D gene: NA; V gene: TRBV11-2; clone size: NA; CDR3 DNA: TGTGCCAGCAGCTTACTATTTCGACGGGACCCTAACAATGAGCAGTTCTTC; CDR3 protein: CASSLLFRRDPNNEQFF
J gene: TRBJ2-1; D gene: TRBD2; V gene: TRBV6-5; clone size: NA; CDR3 DNA: TGTGCCAGCAGGAATATAGCGGGGGGCCTCTCGGCCCACAATGAGCAGTTCTTC; CDR3 protein: CASRNIAGGLSAHNEQFF
J gene: TRBJ2-7; D gene: NA; V gene: TRBV27; clone size: few; CDR3 DNA: TGTGCCAGCAGTCCCCGACCCCCTGTTAGCTCCTACGAGCAGTACTTC; CDR3 protein: CASSPRPPVSSYEQYF
J gene: TRBJ2-7; D gene: NA; V gene: TRBV2; clone size: NA; CDR3 DNA: TGTGCCAGCAGTGAATTGGCCTACGAGCAGTACTTC; CDR3 protein: CASSELAYEQYF
J gene: TRBJ2-7; D gene: TRBD1; V gene: TRBV6-2/TRBV6-3; clone size: NA; CDR3 DNA: TGTGCCAGCACTGAGGGGACAGGAGTCGGCGAGCAGTACTTC; CDR3 protein: CASTEGTGVGEQYF
J gene: TRBJ2-1; D gene: TRBD2; V gene: TRBV28; clone size: many; CDR3 DNA: TGTGCCAGCAGTTCAGCGGGAGGGCAGGGCAATGAGCAGTTCTTC; CDR3 protein: CASSSAGGQGNEQFF
J gene: TRBJ2-6; D gene: NA; V gene: TRBV20-1; clone size: few; CDR3 DNA: TGCAGTGCAGGCCCCTTCTCTGGGGCCAACGTCCTGACTTTC; CDR3 protein: CSAGPFSGANVLTF
J gene: TRBJ2-7; D gene: NA; V gene: TRBV7-9; clone size: NA; CDR3 DNA: TGTGCCAGCAGCTTTAATCTTCGAGGGCCTCATCCCTACGAGCAGTACTTC; CDR3 protein: CASSFNLRGPHPYEQYF
J gene: TRBJ2-2; D gene: TRBD2; V gene: TRBV5-1; clone size: many; CDR3 DNA: TGCGCCAGCAGCACGCCGGGAGGTGACACCGGGGAGCTGTTTTTT; CDR3 protein: CASSTPGGDTGELFF
J gene: TRBJ1-2; D gene: TRBD1; V gene: TRBV20-1; clone size: many; CDR3 DNA: TGCAAAATAACAGGGGTGGGAGTTCATGGCTACACCTTC; CDR3 protein: CKITGVGVHGYTF
J gene: TRBJ1-2; D gene: NA; V gene: TRBV24-1; clone size: few; CDR3 DNA: TGTGCCACCAGTGATTTTCCCTCCGGGATCCCACCTCCATATGGCTACACCTTC; CDR3 protein: CATSDFPSGIPPPYGYTF
J gene: TRBJ2-1; D gene: NA; V gene: TRBV6-1; clone size: NA; CDR3 DNA: TGTGCCAGCAGTGAAATAGGCAATGAGCAGTTCTTC; CDR3 protein: CASSEIGNEQFF
J gene: TRBJ2-5; D gene: NA; V gene: TRBV7-7; clone size: few; CDR3 DNA: TGTGCTAGCAGCCCTCTCCAAGAGACCCAGTACTTC; CDR3 protein: CASSPLQETQYF
J gene: TRBJ2-3; D gene: TRBD2; V gene: TRBV7-9; clone size: medium-sized; CDR3 DNA: TGTGCCAGCAGCTCTACGTCGGCGGGGGGATTCACAGATACGCAGTATTTT; CDR3 protein: CASSSTSAGGFTDTQYF
J gene: TRBJ2-2; D gene: NA; V gene: TRBV12-3/TRBV12-4; clone size: NA; CDR3 DNA: TGTGCCAGCAGTTACGCCGGGGAGCTGTTTTTT; CDR3 protein: CASSYAGELFF
J gene: TRBJ2-5; D gene: NA; V gene: TRBV6-5; clone size: NA; CDR3 DNA: TGTGCCAGCAGTTACTCTTCTAGCCAAGAGACCCAGTACTTC; CDR3 protein: CASSYSSSQETQYF
J gene: TRBJ1-6; D gene: NA; V gene: TRBV7-2; clone size: many; CDR3 DNA: TGTGCCAGCAGCTTAGCGCTTGGACAGACTCTACCCCTCCACTTT; CDR3 protein: CASSLALGQTLPLHF
J gene: TRBJ2-5; D gene: NA; V gene: TRBV28; clone size: few; CDR3 DNA: TGTGCCAGCAGCGAGGACTCGTACCAAGAGACCCAGTACTTC; CDR3 protein: CASSEDSYQETQYF
J gene: TRBJ1-1; D gene: NA; V gene: TRBV12-5; clone size: few; CDR3 DNA: TGTGCTAGTGCCCTGGACAAGAACACTGAAGCTTTCTTT; CDR3 protein: CASALDKNTEAFF
J gene: TRBJ2-1; D gene: TRBD2; V gene: TRBV24-1; clone size: many; CDR3 DNA: TGTGCCACCAGTGATGGGGACAGGAGAGCTAGCGGGAGGACGGATGAGCAGTTCTTC; CDR3 protein: CATSDGDRRASGRTDEQFF
J gene: TRBJ1-3; D gene: NA; V gene: TRBV5-1; clone size: many; CDR3 DNA: TGCGCCAGCAGCTCGGACAGTCTGGCCGGAAACACCATATATTTT; CDR3 protein: CASSSDSLAGNTIYF
J gene: TRBJ1-5; D gene: TRBD1; V gene: TRBV5-6; clone size: few; CDR3 DNA: TGTGCCAGCAGCTTGACAGGGGGCAATCAGCCCCAGCATTTT; CDR3 protein: CASSLTGGNQPQHF
J gene: TRBJ2-3; D gene: TRBD1; V gene: TRBV28; clone size: many; CDR3 DNA: TGTGCCAGCAGAAGACAGGGCGTTGATACGCAGTATTTT; CDR3 protein: CASRRQGVDTQYF
J gene: TRBJ2-1; D gene: NA; V gene: TRBV7-8; clone size: few; CDR3 DNA: TGTGCCAGCAGCTTAACGCCTTTCGGATTGACATCTTCCTACAATGAGCAGTTCTTC; CDR3 protein: CASSLTPFGLTSSYNEQFF
J gene: TRBJ1-2; D gene: NA; V gene: TRBV7-2; clone size: few; CDR3 DNA: TGTGCCAGCAGCTTAGTGGCACAACCTAAATTCGGATATGGCTACACCTTC; CDR3 protein: CASSLVAQPKFGYGYTF
J gene: TRBJ2-7; D gene: NA; V gene: TRBV29-1; clone size: few; CDR3 DNA: TGCAGCGTTGCCCAGGGAGGCGACGAGCAGTACTTC; CDR3 protein: CSVAQGGDEQYF
J gene: TRBJ1-5; D gene: TRBD1; V gene: TRBV7-2; clone size: few; CDR3 DNA: TGTGCCAGCACCCTAGTGGGGACAGGTAGCAATCAGCCCCAGCATTTT; CDR3 protein: CASTLVGTGSNQPQHF
J gene: TRBJ1-1; D gene: TRBD1; V gene: TRBV6-2/TRBV6-3; clone size: few; CDR3 DNA: TGTGCCAGCGGGCGGGACAGGGGTCTGGGCACTGAAGCTTTCTTT; CDR3 protein: CASGRDRGLGTEAFF
J gene: TRBJ1-1; D gene: TRBD1; V gene: TRBV6-6; clone size: once; CDR3 DNA: TGTGCCAGCGAAACAGAATCGAGGACAGGGTTGGACACTGAAGCTTTCTTT; CDR3 protein: CASETESRTGLDTEAFF
J gene: TRBJ2-7; D gene: TRBD1; V gene: TRBV6-1; clone size: NA; CDR3 DNA: TGTGCCAGCAGTGACGGGACAGGGAGCTCCTACGAGCAGTACTTC; CDR3 protein: CASSDGTGSSYEQYF
J gene: TRBJ2-3; D gene: TRBD2; V gene: TRBV20-1; clone size: few; CDR3 DNA: TGCAGTGCTACCGAGGCTAGCGGGGTCACAGATACGCAGTATTTT; CDR3 protein: CSATEASGVTDTQYF
J gene: TRBJ1-1; D gene: TRBD1; V gene: TRBV20-1; clone size: many; CDR3 DNA: TGCAGTGCCAGGACAGGGAGCACTGAAGCTTTCTTT; CDR3 protein: CSARTGSTEAFF
J gene: TRBJ1-5; D gene: NA; V gene: TRBV12-3/TRBV12-4; clone size: medium-sized; CDR3 DNA: TGTGCCAGCAGTTTAAGGGGGATTGGCAATCAGCCCCAGCATTTT; CDR3 protein: CASSLRGIGNQPQHF
J gene: TRBJ1-1; D gene: TRBD1; V gene: TRBV7-2; clone size: NA; CDR3 DNA: TGTGCCAGCAGCTTAGCGCTACAGGGGTTGACTGAAGCTTTCTTT; CDR3 protein: CASSLALQGLTEAFF
J gene: TRBJ2-4; D gene: TRBD2; V gene: TRBV7-2; clone size: few; CDR3 DNA: TGTGCCAGCACGGGGGGTCCAGCGGATCTAGCCAAAAACATTCAGTACTTC; CDR3 protein: CASTGGPADLAKNIQYF
J gene: TRBJ2-5; D gene: TRBD2; V gene: TRBV28; clone size: many; CDR3 DNA: TGTGCCAGCAGTTTGGGACCGGGGGGATCACAAGAGACCCAGTACTTC; CDR3 protein: CASSLGPGGSQETQYF
J gene: TRBJ2-1; D gene: NA; V gene: TRBV5-5; clone size: many; CDR3 DNA: TGTGCCAGCAGCTTGGGTAGCGTGCCCTACAATGAGCAGTTCTTC; CDR3 protein: CASSLGSVPYNEQFF
J gene: TRBJ2-5; D gene: NA; V gene: TRBV27; clone size: few; CDR3 DNA: TGTGCCAGCAGTCTCAGCGGAGCTTTCATGGCCCAGTACTTC; CDR3 protein: CASSLSGAFMAQYF
J gene: TRBJ2-3; D gene: NA; V gene: TRBV29-1; clone size: many; CDR3 DNA: TGCAGCGTTGAAGGCGGGCCGACAAGCACAGATACGCAGTATTTT; CDR3 protein: CSVEGGPTSTDTQYF